The T cell receptor beta chain under discussion was sequenced for a study of Tregs in tolerant kidney transplant recipients. Study-wide results and limits: Validation in larger populations is needed because few patients were studied. Biological reproducibility was not directly addressed in this study.

Of note for this clone: As yet, its antigen is unknown.

This table comes from immunoSEQ multiplex PCR, and its TCRdb copy is limited to in-frame clones, with some not included. Of 200,000 to 300,000 clones listed, 65% to 85% are singletons. The CDR3 runs 13 residues. V was trimmed by 7 bases and J by 2 bases, leaving 14 bases between them. CDR1 is SQVTM, CDR2 ANQGSEA, per germline. Sequencing was done on a sample of CD4+ T cells from blood. The chain couples TRBV29-1 to TRBJ1-1, with D perhaps TRBD1 (5 bases). The receptor was derived from a human donor in good health. The CDR3 loop reads CSAGDLLNTEAFF. For the CDR3, the DNA is TGCAGCGCCGGGGACCTACTTAACACTGAAGCTTTCTTT.